This paragraph reports one T cell receptor (beta chain). Its target is not known. The data originate from a study of cytomegalovirus exposure and HLA in healthy donors. Overall study findings and caveats: In a later analysis, approximately 15,000 TCR beta sequences were associated with HLA alleles at 0.05 false discovery rate. With DRB1 most and HLA-C fewest, TCR association rates differed between HLA loci in a later analysis. Among TCR beta chains, those listed as cytomegalovirus-associated numbered some 160.

PCR was performed using 60 Vbeta and 13 Jbeta primers. TCRdb keeps only in-frame clones here, not all; method: immunoSEQ multiplex PCR. The sample shows about 160,000 clones, 60% to 85% of them seen only once. V trimming: 4 bases; J trimming: 2 bases; junction bases outside the gene matches: 2. CDR3 length: 13 amino acids. Germline V gene sequence: CDR1 MNHNS, CDR2 SASEGT. This rearrangement joins TRBV6-1 to TRBJ2-7; 7 nucleotides agree with TRBD1. This clonotype was obtained from a woman aged 25 to 39 in good health and CMV-seronegative. Sequences were obtained from PBMCs. For the CDR3, the DNA is TGTGCCAGCAGTGGTAGGGGGCCCTACGAGCAGTACTTC. As protein: CASSGRGPYEQYF.